A single TCR beta chain is shown here with its context. Its recognized antigen is unknown. One base away there is no much larger clone; base qualities are not given. This sample was taken from a study of memory B cells and T cells in multiple sclerosis (dated by TCRdb to the late 2010s). In terms of the full investigation: The study compared the TCR beta repertoires of autoproliferating peripheral T cells with those of brain lesion-infiltrating T cells in multiple sclerosis patients. TCR sequencing included two multiple sclerosis patients for whom either brain lesions at autopsy or brain-infiltrating cells from biopsy were available. Study-level results and caveats: Clone-set sizes differed between compartments, which influenced counts of shared clonotypes and required normalization.

PBMCs were isolated by Ficoll density gradient centrifugation and were cryopreserved before use. Genomic DNA was extracted, and the immunoSEQ Platform was used to amplify TCRbeta CDR3 regions from that DNA. The immunoSEQ assay combined multiplex PCR with high-throughput sequencing and a vendor bioinformatics pipeline. Regarding the original processing steps: Non-productive sequences and CDR3s shorter than 4 amino acids were excluded, and clonotype frequencies were recalculated for each sample. Shared clonotypes were identified in immunoSEQ Analyzer 2.0 as identical CDR3 amino acid, V gene and J gene sequences. To normalize repertoire overlap, the number of shared clonotypes was divided by the product of the two clone-set sizes and multiplied by 1000 to give arbitrary units. TCRdb took over this immuneACCESS table, retaining in-frame rearrangements with V and J assigned. Such tables are incomplete; in checked studies, under half of the missing clones stem from an unresolved V gene, and the remainder is unexplained. V and J calls and clone size follow that table, whereas D and trimming were derived from the DNA. The sample table lists more than 6,500 clones, around three fifths of them with a count of one. In total, the top ten clones hold 33% of the sample.

Sequencing input: memory (CD45RO+) CD8+ T cells from blood. The sample's cell subset or site label, in plain terms: CD45RO+ memory T cells sorted from peripheral blood. The receptor comes from a human donor with multiple sclerosis.

The CDR3 protein is CASKETARSPLHF. Read as DNA, the sequence is TGCGCCAGCAAAGAAACAGCAAGGTCACCCCTCCACTTT. The chain couples TRBV10-2 to TRBJ1-6; the D gene remains uncertain. As encoded in the germline V gene, CDR1 is WSHSY while CDR2 is SAAADI. The CDR3 numbers 13 residues from cysteine through phenylalanine. The sequence is cut down to CDR3 DNA, 39 bases in frame from base 1. V and J are truncated by 7 bases and 10 bases respectively, leaving an intervening sequence of 14 bases.